This T cell receptor (beta chain) was sequenced during a study of blood T cells in healthy people across ages. J gave up 2 bases and V 2 bases, and 4 bases lay outside the gene matches. CDR1 is SNHLY, CDR2 FYNNEI, per germline. The CDR3 has 15 residues. In the case of this clonotype: The antigen is unknown.

It was with a sample-barcoded 5' primer and a J-beta primer mix that a second PCR of about 6 to 11 cycles was run. Researchers report that each sample yielded at least 3 million CDR3-containing paired-end reads. TCRdb ran MiXCR on the 5' RACE reads and lists one entry per CDR3 protein. The profile covers around 1.5 million distinct CDR3 sequences, with almost 35% appearing a single time and 10% to 12% taken by the ten largest. Study conclusions and caveats: Strong correlation linked observed beta diversity and percent naive T cells. A greater number of naive CD4+ cells and higher diversity distinguished long-lived donors from aged donors.

The gene calls are TRBV2 and TRBJ2-7; 9 bases match TRBD2. The source of this sequence is a woman aged 25 to 39 in good health. The sample was blood. CDR3: CASSERASGAYEQYF. The CDR3 coding sequence is TGTGCCAGCAGTGAAAGGGCTAGCGGGGCCTACGAGCAGTACTTC.